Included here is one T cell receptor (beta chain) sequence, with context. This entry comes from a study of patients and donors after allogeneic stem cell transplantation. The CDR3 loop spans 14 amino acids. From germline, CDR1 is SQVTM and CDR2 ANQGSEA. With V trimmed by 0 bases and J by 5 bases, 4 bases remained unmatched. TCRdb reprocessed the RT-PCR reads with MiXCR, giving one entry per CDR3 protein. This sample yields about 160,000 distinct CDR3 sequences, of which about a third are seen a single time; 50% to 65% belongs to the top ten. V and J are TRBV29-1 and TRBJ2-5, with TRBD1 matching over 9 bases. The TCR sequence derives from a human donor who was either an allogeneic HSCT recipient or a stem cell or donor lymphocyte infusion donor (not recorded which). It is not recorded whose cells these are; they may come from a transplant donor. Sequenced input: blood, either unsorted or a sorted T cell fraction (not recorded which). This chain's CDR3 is CSVEERGQGETQYF. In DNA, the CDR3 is TGCAGCGTTGAAGAGCGAGGACAGGGGGAGACCCAGTACTTC.